These 31 T cell receptor beta chains were all obtained from the same sample, sequenced in a study of T cell repertoires in cytomegalovirus infection. TCRdb itself ran the reads through MiXCR, one entry per CDR3 protein. The data show around 450,000 distinct CDR3 sequences, with 30% to 40% seen just once and approximately 14% held by the top ten. Sequenced input: PBMCs. The receptors derive from a human donor in good health (CMV status not recorded). Some clones in this sample may be carry-over from other donors' samples.

V and J are TRBV20-1 and TRBJ1-5; D ambiguous. Trimming pared 0 bases from V and 0 bases from J, leaving 9 bases between. Germline V gene sequence: CDR1 DFQATT, CDR2 SNEGSKA (reference sequence). The CDR3 consists of 15 residues. This chain's CDR3 is CSARDLQDSNQPQHF. CDR3 coding DNA: TGCAGTGCTAGAGATTTGCAGGATAGCAATCAGCCCCAGCATTTT.

A few counts support this clonotype. V usage is TRBV11-2 and J usage is TRBJ1-1, with D unresolved. The germline V gene encodes CDR1 SGHAT and CDR2 FQNNGV. The CDR3 consists of 16 residues. Between the trimmed V and J ends, which lost 1 base and 1 base, there was a span of 13 bases. This CDR3 is CASSLAIGMRNTEAFF. CDR3 nucleotides: TGTGCCAGCAGCTTAGCGATTGGCATGAGGAACACTGAAGCTTTCTTT.

In its sample, this clonotype was seen once. The chain employs TRBV20-1 and TRBJ1-1; D remains ambiguous. The V gene lost 6 bases and the J gene lost 11 bases, with 16 bases spanning the gap. CDR1 and CDR2 from the germline V gene are DFQATT and SNEGSKA (reference sequence). The CDR3 runs to 11 residues. The CDR3 is CSAPGWSAAFF. The DNA for the CDR3 is TGCAGTGCCCCTGGGTGGTCTGCGGCTTTCTTT.

This rearrangement joins TRBV5-6 to TRBJ2-1; tentatively, D is TRBD2 (6 bases). Trimming cost V 5 bases and J 0 bases, with 18 bases left between them. The V gene's germline CDR1 is SGHDT and CDR2 YYEEEE. The CDR3 has 17 amino acids. The CDR3 coding sequence is TGTGCCAGCAGACAGCGCGGAGGGCAAAGCTCCTACAATGAGCAGTTCTTC. Amino acid sequence: CASRQRGGQSSYNEQFF.

This clonotype was seen a few times. The chain recombines TRBV29-1 with TRBJ2-1; 7 bases map to TRBD2. The CDR3 consists of 16 residues. Germline trimming cut 0 bases from V and 3 bases from J; bases unmatched to any gene: 8. From germline, CDR1 is SQVTM and CDR2 ANQGSEA. DNA of the CDR3: TGCAGCGTTGAAGATTTAGGGAGGGGATTCTACAATGAGCAGTTCTTC. This encodes CSVEDLGRGFYNEQFF.

This clonotype is labeled medium-sized. For the CDR3, the DNA is TGTGCCAGCAGCCCTCAGGGATATAATGGCTACACCTTC. Translation gives CASSPQGYNGYTF. The genes are TRBV7-2 and TRBJ1-2, with a possible D match to TRBD1 (5 bases). Germline loops: CDR1 SGHTA, CDR2 FQGNSA. Trimming cost V 5 bases and J 6 bases, with 13 bases left between them. The length of the CDR3 is 13 residues. Supplemented by reference TRBV7-2 and TRBJ1-2, the full variable domain reads GAGVSQSPSNKVTEKGKDVELRCDPISGHTALYWYRQSLGQGLEFLIYFQGNSAPDKSGLPSDRFSAERTGGSVSTLTIQRTQQEDSAVYLCASSPQGYNGYTFGSGTRLTVV.

In its sample, this clonotype was seen a few times. The genes are TRBV5-4 and TRBJ2-5; D ambiguous. The CDR3 is 14 residues long. Germline loops: CDR1 SGHNT, CDR2 YYREEE (reference sequence). Trimming shortened V by 0 bases and J by 1 base, and 7 bases separated the two germline ends. The DNA for the CDR3 is TGTGCCAGCAGCTTGGAATTGCGCCAAGAGACCCAGTACTTC. Protein sequence: CASSLELRQETQYF. Full variable domain (remainder filled in from reference TRBV5-4 and TRBJ2-5): ETGVTQSPTHLIKTRGQQVTLRCSSQSGHNTVSWYQQALGQGPQFIFQYYREEENGRGNFPPRFSGLQFPNYSSELNVNALELDDSALYLCASSLELRQETQYFGPGTRLLVL.

V gene TRBV5-6 combines with J gene TRBJ1-1, with TRBD1 identical over 8 bases. Germline V gene lookup returns CDR1 SGHDT and CDR2 YYEEEE. J was trimmed by 1 base and V by 4 bases; bases with no gene match: 6. This CDR3 region has 15 residues. The CDR3 nucleotides read TGTGCCAGCAGCGCCGGACAGGGTAGGAACACTGAAGCTTTCTTT. Residues: CASSAGQGRNTEAFF.

This chain uses TRBV24-1 with TRBJ1-1; tentative D call: TRBD1 (5 bases). Between the trimmed V and J ends, which lost 3 bases and 6 bases, there was a span of 16 bases. This CDR3 has 15 residues. CDR1 and CDR2 (germline): KGHDR, SFDVKD. In nucleotides, the CDR3 is TGTGCCACCAGTGATGGGACGCACGCGGCGGCTGAAGCTTTCTTT. Its translation is CATSDGTHAAAEAFF.

In this sample, this clonotype turned up many times. The V and J genes are TRBV7-6 and TRBJ2-2, with 8 bases that match TRBD1. The trim removed 0 bases at V and 8 bases at J, leaving 14 bases unmatched. CDR1 is SGHVS, CDR2 FNYEAQ, per germline. This CDR3 region has 18 residues. CDR3 sequence (DNA): TGTGCCAGCAGCTTAGCCCGCAGGGGGCGCACGTCGTCTGGGGAGCTGTTTTTT. Encoded protein: CASSLARRGRTSSGELFF.

This clonotype appeared many times. The chain uses TRBV12-3 or TRBV12-4 and TRBJ2-7, with 11 bases aligning to TRBD1. The length of the CDR3 is 16 residues. V lost 5 bases, J lost 4 bases, and 10 bases stayed unmatched. As DNA, the CDR3 is TGTGCCAGCAGTCATACCGGGACAGGGGGAGTATACGAGCAGTACTTC. This codes for CASSHTGTGGVYEQYF.

The sample holds many counts of this clonotype. V is TRBV7-6 and J is TRBJ2-7; 7 nucleotides line up with TRBD1. V gave up 3 bases and J gave up 6 bases; unmatched junction bases: 8. The CDR3 has 14 amino acids. Germline V CDR1 and CDR2: SGHVS, FNYEAQ. Written as DNA, the CDR3 is TGTGCCAGCAGCTTCGAGACAGGGATGGGCGAGCAGTACTTC. It specifies CASSFETGMGEQYF. Using reference TRBV7-6 and TRBJ2-7 for the parts outside the CDR3, the full variable domain is GAGVSQSPRYKVTKRGQDVALRCDPISGHVSLYWYRQALGQGPEFLTYFNYEAQQDKSGLPNDRFSAERPEGSISTLTIQRTEQRDSAMYRCASSFETGMGEQYFGPGTRLTVT.

This clonotype was seen a few times. The chain joins TRBV5-6 to TRBJ1-5, with 7 positions matching TRBD1. Losses at the gene ends were 3 bases for V and 1 base for J; bases not matched to a gene: 7. Germline values: CDR1 SGHDT, CDR2 YYEEEE. The length of the CDR3 is 16 residues. The CDR3 DNA follows: TGTGCCAGCAGCTCCTATGGGACAGCCAGCAATCAGCCCCAGCATTTT. Its protein is CASSSYGTASNQPQHF.

This clonotype turned up a few times. J is TRBJ2-1 and V is TRBV7-9; perhaps TRBD2 as D (5 bases). This CDR3 is built from 13 residues. Per germline, CDR1 SEHNR and CDR2 FQNEAQ (reference sequence). The V and J ends lost 2 bases and 6 bases respectively, with 8 bases between them. The CDR3: CASSLSSSNEQFF. The DNA of the CDR3 is TGTGCCAGCAGCTTATCTAGCTCCAATGAGCAGTTCTTC.

In its sample, this clonotype was seen a few times. The CDR3: CASSQTSGESYTDTQYF. CDR3 DNA sequence: TGTGCCAGCAGCCAGACTAGCGGGGAGTCTTACACAGATACGCAGTATTTT. The chain combines TRBV7-9 with TRBJ2-3; TRBD2 matches at 11 bases. Germline-derived CDR1 and CDR2 are SEHNR and FQNEAQ (reference sequence). The J segment lost 2 bases and the V segment lost 5 bases, leaving 9 bases of the junction unmatched. The CDR3 has 17 residues.

This clonotype was counted only a few times. This sequence joins TRBV12-3 or TRBV12-4 and TRBJ1-2; 7 bases map to TRBD1. Trimming removed 2 bases from V and 3 bases from J; junction bases left unmatched: 6. This CDR3 has 15 residues. CDR3 region: CASSLTRGYDYGYTF. CDR3 DNA sequence: TGTGCCAGCAGTTTAACCAGGGGGTACGACTATGGCTACACCTTC.

The chain is built from TRBV4-2 and TRBJ1-4; D unresolved. The V gene's germline CDR1 is LGHNA and CDR2 YNFKEQ. The V gene lost 5 bases and the J gene lost 0 bases, with 10 bases spanning the gap. The CDR3 extends over 15 amino acids. The DNA of the CDR3 is TGTGCCAGCAGCAGCCGGGAAGCAACTAATGAAAAACTGTTTTTT. Amino acids: CASSSREATNEKLFF.

By sample fraction, this clonotype is medium-sized (0.01 to 0.1%). This chain connects TRBV7-6 to TRBJ2-7; 7 bases are a match to TRBD2. J gave up 0 bases and V 4 bases, and 6 bases lay outside the gene matches. The CDR3 sequence is 15 residues long. In germline, CDR1 is SGHVS, CDR2 FNYEAQ. CDR3 loop: CASSSESGDSYEQYF. The CDR3 region has the DNA TGTGCCAGCAGCTCCGAAAGCGGGGACTCCTACGAGCAGTACTTC.

This clonotype was picked up a small number of times. This chain uses TRBV20-1 with TRBJ2-3, with 8 positions matching TRBD1. V lost 6 bases, J lost 1 base, and 9 bases stayed unmatched. The CDR3 runs 15 residues. Germline loops: CDR1 DFQATT, CDR2 SNEGSKA (reference sequence). In DNA form, the CDR3 reads TGCAGTGCCTCAATGGACAGGGTGGGCACAGATACGCAGTATTTT. Translated, it gives CSASMDRVGTDTQYF.

V gene TRBV4-2 combines with J gene TRBJ1-1; TRBD1 matches at 11 bases. The V and J ends lost 0 bases and 5 bases, in that order; junction bases with no gene match: 5. The CDR3 is made up of 16 amino acids. Germline V gives CDR1 LGHNA, CDR2 YNFKEQ. CDR3 sequence: CASSQDWRDRGTEAFF. The CDR3, as DNA: TGTGCCAGCAGCCAAGATTGGAGGGACAGGGGGACTGAAGCTTTCTTT.

The chain combines TRBV7-9 with TRBJ1-2; 9 nucleotides agree with TRBD1. The germline V gene has CDR1 SEHNR and CDR2 FQNEAQ (reference sequence). V was clipped by 5 bases and J by 5 bases; unmatched bases: 6. This CDR3 has 14 amino acids. The CDR3 DNA sequence: TGTGCCAGCAGCGACCGTGACAGGGGGTATGGCTACACCTTC. This translates into CASSDRDRGYGYTF.

The sample holds a few counts of this clonotype. The chain couples TRBV7-9 to TRBJ2-7; D may correspond to TRBD1 or TRBD2 (5 bases each). CDR3 length: 14 residues. The V end lost 1 base, the J end lost 2 bases, and 9 bases lay between the germline ends. Per the germline V gene, CDR1 is SEHNR and CDR2 is FQNEAQ (reference sequence). CDR3 coding DNA: TGTGCCAGCAGCTTAGGGGGGAGTCCCTACGAGCAGTACTTC. Amino acids: CASSLGGSPYEQYF.

This clonotype was seen a handful of times. The rearrangement joins TRBV6-2 or TRBV6-3 to TRBJ2-1; 7 bases map to TRBD1. V shed 7 bases, J shed 5 bases, and the junction held 8 bases outside the gene matches. The CDR3 sequence is 14 residues long. Germline V gene sequence: CDR1 MNHEY, CDR2 SVGEGT. CDR3 nucleotide sequence: TGTGCCAGCACTATAACCGGACAGGACAATGAGCAGTTCTTC. Translated, it gives CASTITGQDNEQFF.

This clonotype was seen only a few times. The chain combines TRBV4-2 with TRBJ2-3; D ambiguous. CDR3 length: 15 residues. Germline CDR1 reads LGHNA; CDR2 reads YNFKEQ. V gave up 4 bases and J gave up 1 base, with 12 bases separating them. CDR3 region: CASSPVPRGTDTQYF. DNA of the CDR3: TGTGCCAGCAGCCCCGTCCCCCGGGGCACAGATACGCAGTATTTT.

The chain uses TRBV28 and TRBJ1-3, with a tentative D call TRBD1 (6 bases). The CDR3 covers 16 residues. The V gene's germline CDR1 is MDHEN and CDR2 SYDVKM. The ends were cut back, 2 bases at V and 0 bases at J, with 11 bases in the middle. In nucleotides, the CDR3 is TGTGCCAGCAGTTTAAACAGGGAGAACTCTGGAAACACCATATATTTT. Translation gives CASSLNRENSGNTIYF.

The chain combines TRBV6-2 or TRBV6-3 with TRBJ2-1, with D tentatively TRBD1 or TRBD2 (6 bases each). V gave up 5 bases and J gave up 7 bases, with 15 bases separating them. Germline V gene lookup returns CDR1 MNHEY and CDR2 SVGEGT. This CDR3 comprises 14 residues. DNA for the CDR3: TGTGCCAGCAGTCCTCGGTTAGGGGGGAATGAGCAGTTCTTC. Its protein product is CASSPRLGGNEQFF.

This clonotype was seen more than once but under ten times. The chain employs TRBV7-2 and TRBJ1-3, with 8 bases fitting TRBD1. The CDR3 is 14 residues long. Losses at the gene ends were 4 bases for V and 7 bases for J; bases not matched to a gene: 6. CDR1 and CDR2 from the germline V gene are SGHTA and FQGNSA. The CDR3 here is CASSSTGERNTIYF. DNA for the CDR3: TGTGCCAGCAGCTCGACAGGGGAGAGGAACACCATATATTTT.

This clonotype was found a few times. The rearrangement uses TRBV7-6 and TRBJ2-5, with D unresolved. Germline V gives CDR1 SGHVS, CDR2 FNYEAQ. The CDR3 is 13 amino acids. V was pared by 2 bases and J by 2 bases, with 6 bases between. The CDR3: CASSLLVQETQYF. CDR3 DNA sequence: TGTGCCAGCAGCTTACTAGTTCAAGAGACCCAGTACTTC.

This clonotype was recorded many times. This chain links TRBV6-1 with TRBJ1-3, with D possibly matching TRBD1 (6 bases). The V end was cut by 6 bases, the J end by 1 base, with 16 bases between. Germline V gene lookup returns CDR1 MNHNS and CDR2 SASEGT. This CDR3 has 16 amino acids. This CDR3 is CASRTYGTRSGNTIYF. CDR3 sequence (DNA): TGTGCCAGCAGAACCTACGGGACACGGTCTGGAAACACCATATATTTT.

The V call is TRBV10-2, the J call TRBJ2-7, with D perhaps being TRBD1 or TRBD2 (5 bases each). In germline, CDR1 is WSHSY, CDR2 SAAADI. The CDR3 spans 16 residues. V gave up 0 bases and J gave up 3 bases, with 15 bases separating them. This CDR3 reads CASSESLGAGIYEQYF. For the CDR3, the DNA is TGCGCCAGCAGTGAGTCACTAGGGGCCGGTATCTACGAGCAGTACTTC.

This clonotype was seen more than once but under ten times. The V call is TRBV19, the J call TRBJ2-7; 10 nucleotides align to TRBD2. In germline, CDR1 is LNHDA, CDR2 SQIVND (reference sequence). The CDR3 consists of 16 residues. J gave up 2 bases and V 4 bases, and 8 bases lay outside the gene matches. The CDR3: CASSRSSGGSTYEQYF. CDR3 sequence (DNA): TGTGCCAGTAGTAGGTCTAGCGGGGGCTCAACCTACGAGCAGTACTTC.